These T cell receptor beta chains were read from a single sample in a study of cytotoxic CD8 clonotypes in ibrutinib-treated CLL. Some clones are missing from TCRdb's copy, which holds only in-frame ones; the method was immunoSEQ multiplex PCR. The sample includes about 130,000 clones, roughly 85% seen only once; the top ten take about 2.1%. Specimen: PBMCs, collected after 24 months of ibrutinib treatment. Source of these receptors: a human donor with chronic lymphocytic leukemia. CDR3s include the opening cysteine and the closing phenylalanine or tryptophan. D genes are given only for firm matches.

v_call: TRBV2; d_call: TRBD2; cdr3_aa: CASSPGREDTQYF
v_call: TRBV6-5; d_call: -; cdr3_aa: CASSPQTETYTF
v_call: TRBV7-2; d_call: -; cdr3_aa: CASSLRVGGTGELFF
v_call: TRBV30; d_call: -; cdr3_aa: CAWSVAGTGHYGYTF
v_call: TRBV10-3; d_call: TRBD2; cdr3_aa: CAISDASGGSGETQYF
v_call: TRBV7-8; d_call: -; cdr3_aa: CASSSRRNEQFF
v_call: TRBV2; d_call: -; cdr3_aa: CASRDPLGEISYGYTF
v_call: TRBV7-3; d_call: -; cdr3_aa: CASSLYGSTTGEQYF
v_call: TRBV6-6; d_call: TRBD1; cdr3_aa: CASSNTGGSNEKLFF
v_call: TRBV7-9; d_call: TRBD2; cdr3_aa: CASSYTPGTRGGFGEQFF
v_call: TRBV7-8; d_call: -; cdr3_aa: CASSLVVDTQYF
v_call: TRBV19; d_call: -; cdr3_aa: CASSIGVGTLGVGNQPQHF
v_call: TRBV19; d_call: TRBD2; cdr3_aa: CASSIPSGGARETQYF
v_call: TRBV7-9; d_call: -; cdr3_aa: CASSTHLTRNTEAFF
v_call: TRBV7-9; d_call: TRBD2; cdr3_aa: CASSLTSGAPMVF
v_call: TRBV10-3; d_call: -; cdr3_aa: CAISRDSNTDTQYF
v_call: TRBV7-2; d_call: TRBD1; cdr3_aa: CASSPGQGVSPLHF
v_call: TRBV7-9; d_call: TRBD1; cdr3_aa: CASSPRTGGADTQYF
v_call: TRBV7-2; d_call: TRBD2; cdr3_aa: CASSRNLAGPSTDTQYF
v_call: TRBV28; d_call: TRBD2; cdr3_aa: CASRSGLAGGLYEQYF
v_call: TRBV6-1; d_call: TRBD1; cdr3_aa: CASTRTGHSNQPQHF
v_call: TRBV2; d_call: -; cdr3_aa: CASRGVGGETGELFF
v_call: TRBV19; d_call: -; cdr3_aa: CASTPGHGYGEQYF
v_call: TRBV7-2; d_call: -; cdr3_aa: CASTLRDRNTEAFF
v_call: TRBV28; d_call: TRBD2; cdr3_aa: CASSLPTGKRERRETQYF
v_call: TRBV7-2; d_call: -; cdr3_aa: CASSQSQGTEAFF
v_call: TRBV7-2; d_call: -; cdr3_aa: CASSPGVPHSGANVLTF
v_call: TRBV19; d_call: -; cdr3_aa: CASSPVNYGYTF
v_call: TRBV27; d_call: TRBD2; cdr3_aa: CASSSVVAGAYEQYF
v_call: TRBV27; d_call: TRBD1; cdr3_aa: CASRTGGTGELFF
v_call: TRBV7-2; d_call: TRBD1; cdr3_aa: CASTPTGVSTGELFF
v_call: TRBV6-5; d_call: TRBD1; cdr3_aa: CASSSVTGVVEQYF
v_call: TRBV27; d_call: -; cdr3_aa: CASSLVQSYEQYF
v_call: TRBV7-2; d_call: -; cdr3_aa: CASSLDGLGANVLTF
v_call: TRBV5-4; d_call: -; cdr3_aa: CASSLTGRGYTF
v_call: TRBV5-1; d_call: TRBD1; cdr3_aa: CASTAGTGSQEQYF
v_call: TRBV20-1; d_call: -; cdr3_aa: CSAAVDYGYTF
v_call: TRBV29-1; d_call: TRBD1; cdr3_aa: CSVEGQGRFYAEAFF
v_call: TRBV28; d_call: -; cdr3_aa: CASRVNTEAFF
v_call: TRBV11-1; d_call: -; cdr3_aa: CASSSSAYEQYF
v_call: TRBV7-9; d_call: -; cdr3_aa: CASSLWFRVYGYTF
v_call: TRBV27; d_call: -; cdr3_aa: CASSSPFRGPGANVLTF
v_call: TRBV7-9; d_call: -; cdr3_aa: CASSLQATQSTDTQYF
v_call: TRBV5-1; d_call: TRBD2; cdr3_aa: CASSLVGLAGGPGNEQFF
v_call: TRBV7-9; d_call: -; cdr3_aa: CASSFASGTLGETQYF
v_call: TRBV6-4; d_call: TRBD1; cdr3_aa: CASRLGQGPYGYTF
v_call: TRBV12-5; d_call: TRBD1; cdr3_aa: CASGLGDRNNEQFF
v_call: TRBV6-5; d_call: -; cdr3_aa: CASRTSGNTIYF
v_call: TRBV5-4; d_call: TRBD2; cdr3_aa: CASSPSGGALTDTQYF
v_call: TRBV4-3; d_call: -; cdr3_aa: CASSQEGLLLPSTEAFF
v_call: TRBV5-4; d_call: TRBD1; cdr3_aa: CASSLPGQGGETQYF
v_call: TRBV28; d_call: -; cdr3_aa: CASSGQGLGSNQPQHF
v_call: TRBV11-2; d_call: TRBD1; cdr3_aa: CASSLGTGRYTNYGYTF
v_call: TRBV19; d_call: TRBD2; cdr3_aa: CASRLAGVETQYF
v_call: TRBV27; d_call: TRBD1; cdr3_aa: CASSLTRQGAFNEKLFF